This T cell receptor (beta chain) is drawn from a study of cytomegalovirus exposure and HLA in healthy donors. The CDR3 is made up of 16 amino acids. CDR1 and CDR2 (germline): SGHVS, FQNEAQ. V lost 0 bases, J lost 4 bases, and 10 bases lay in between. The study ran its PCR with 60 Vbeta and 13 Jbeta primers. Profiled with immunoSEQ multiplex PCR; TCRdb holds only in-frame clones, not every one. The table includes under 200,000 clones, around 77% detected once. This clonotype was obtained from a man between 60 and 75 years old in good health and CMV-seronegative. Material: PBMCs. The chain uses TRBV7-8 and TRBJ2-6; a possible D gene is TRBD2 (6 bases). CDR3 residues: CASSLAVGGGANVLTF. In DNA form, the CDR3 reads TGTGCCAGCAGCTTAGCTGTGGGAGGAGGGGCCAACGTCCTGACTTTC.